This TCR beta chain was found in a study of blood T cell repertoires in COVID-19. Whole-study context: COVID-19 samples collected from the United States, Italy and Spain covered acute and convalescent phases. PBMCs, B-cell-depleted T cells, or T cells provided the cDNA or gDNA that made up the material.

This clone is a singleton in its sample. In the original analysis: Amplified reference gene primers provided the basis for estimating nucleated cell counts. TCRdb's copy holds only in-frame clones and misses some; the assay was immunoSEQ multiplex PCR. V, J and clone size derive from that table, while D and trimming were established from the DNA sequence. Here the sample spans roughly 340,000 clones, more than 75% being singletons. CDR1 is MNHEY, CDR2 SVGAGI, per germline. The CDR3 covers 13 residues. The V and J ends lost 6 bases and 7 bases, in that order; junction bases with no gene match: 2. This clonotype was sampled from a woman in her forties or fifties with COVID-19, enrolled during active disease. Sequencing was carried out using peripheral blood. This chain connects TRBV6-5 to TRBJ1-4; 10 bases map to TRBD1. The CDR3, as DNA: TGTGCCAGCAGGACAGGGGGCTCTGAAAAACTGTTTTTT. Translation gives CASRTGGSEKLFF.